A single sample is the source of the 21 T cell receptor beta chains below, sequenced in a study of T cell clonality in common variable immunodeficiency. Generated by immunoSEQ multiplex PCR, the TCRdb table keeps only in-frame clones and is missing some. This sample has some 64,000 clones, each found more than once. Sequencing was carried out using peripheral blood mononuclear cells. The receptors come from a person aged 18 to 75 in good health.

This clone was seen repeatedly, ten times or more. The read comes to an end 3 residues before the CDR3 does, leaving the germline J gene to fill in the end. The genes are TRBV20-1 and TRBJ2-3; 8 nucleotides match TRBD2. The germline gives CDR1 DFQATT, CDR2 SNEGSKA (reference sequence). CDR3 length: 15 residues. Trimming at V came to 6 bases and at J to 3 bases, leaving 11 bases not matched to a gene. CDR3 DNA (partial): TGCAGTGCGGTCGGTGGAGCGGGAGAGACAGATACG. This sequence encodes CSAVGGAGETDT. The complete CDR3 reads CSAVGGAGETDTQYF.

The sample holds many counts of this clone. The CDR3 reads CASSPAPGGDSEAFF. The sequenced CDR3 bases are TGTGCCAGTAGTCCTGCCCCCGGAGGGGACTCTGAA. The chain joins TRBV19 to TRBJ1-1; D possibly corresponds to TRBD1 (5 bases). The DNA ends 3 residues before the CDR3 does, and the rest of the CDR3 is filled in from the germline J gene. This CDR3 has 15 amino acids. V was pared by 5 bases and J by 6 bases, with 19 bases between. Germline V lookup: CDR1 LNHDA, CDR2 SQIVND (reference sequence).

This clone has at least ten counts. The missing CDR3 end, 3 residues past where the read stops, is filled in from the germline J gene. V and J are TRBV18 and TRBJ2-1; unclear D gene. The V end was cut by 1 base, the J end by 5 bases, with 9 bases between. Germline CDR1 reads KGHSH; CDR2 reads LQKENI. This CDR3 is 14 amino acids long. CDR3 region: CASSPRAVNNEQFF. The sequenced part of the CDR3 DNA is TGTGCCAGCTCACCACGGGCAGTTAACAATGAG.

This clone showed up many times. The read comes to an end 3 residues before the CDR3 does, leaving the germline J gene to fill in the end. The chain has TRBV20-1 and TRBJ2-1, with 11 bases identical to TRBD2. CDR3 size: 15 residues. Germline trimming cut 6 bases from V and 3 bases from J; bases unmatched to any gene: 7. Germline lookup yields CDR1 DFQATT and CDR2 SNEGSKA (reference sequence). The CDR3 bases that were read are TGCAGTGCCGATACCGGGACTAGCGGCTACAATGAG. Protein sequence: CSADTGTSGYNE. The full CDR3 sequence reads CSADTGTSGYNEQFF.

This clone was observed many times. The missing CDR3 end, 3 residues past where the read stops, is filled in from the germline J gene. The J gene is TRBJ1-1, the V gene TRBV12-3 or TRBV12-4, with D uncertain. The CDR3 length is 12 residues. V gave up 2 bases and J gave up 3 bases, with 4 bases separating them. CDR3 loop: CASSLSDTEAFF. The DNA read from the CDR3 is TGTGCCAGCAGTTTAAGCGACACTGAA.

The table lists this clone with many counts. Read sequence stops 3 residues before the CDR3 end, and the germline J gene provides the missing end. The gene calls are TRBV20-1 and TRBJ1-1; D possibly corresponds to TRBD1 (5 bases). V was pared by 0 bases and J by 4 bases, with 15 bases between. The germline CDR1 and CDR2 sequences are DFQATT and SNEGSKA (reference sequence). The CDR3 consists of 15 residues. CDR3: CSARDDGAGVTEAFF. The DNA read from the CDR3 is TGCAGTGCTAGAGATGATGGGGCAGGAGTCACTGAA.

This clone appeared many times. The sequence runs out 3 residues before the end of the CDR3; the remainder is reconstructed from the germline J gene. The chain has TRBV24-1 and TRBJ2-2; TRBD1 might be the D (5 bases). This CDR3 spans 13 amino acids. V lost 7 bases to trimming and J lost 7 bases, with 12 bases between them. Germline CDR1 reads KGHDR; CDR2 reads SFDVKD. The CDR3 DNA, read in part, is TGTGCCACCAGAGACAGTCCGAGCGGGGAG. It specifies CATRDSPSGE. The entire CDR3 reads CATRDSPSGELFF.

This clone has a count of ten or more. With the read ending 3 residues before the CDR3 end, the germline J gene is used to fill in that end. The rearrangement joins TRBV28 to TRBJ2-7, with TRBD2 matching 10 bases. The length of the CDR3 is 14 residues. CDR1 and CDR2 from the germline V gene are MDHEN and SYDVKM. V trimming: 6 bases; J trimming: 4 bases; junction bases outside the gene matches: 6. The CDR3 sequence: CASRPTSGIYEQYF. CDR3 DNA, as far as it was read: TGTGCCAGCAGGCCAACTAGCGGGATATACGAG.

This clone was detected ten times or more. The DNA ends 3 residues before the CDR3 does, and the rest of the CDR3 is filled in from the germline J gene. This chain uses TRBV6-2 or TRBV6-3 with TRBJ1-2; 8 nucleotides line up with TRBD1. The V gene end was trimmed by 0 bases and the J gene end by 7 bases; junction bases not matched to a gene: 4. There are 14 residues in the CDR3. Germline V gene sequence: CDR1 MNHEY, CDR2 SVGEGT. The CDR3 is CASSYSTGVRGYTF. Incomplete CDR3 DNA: TGTGCCAGCAGTTACTCGACAGGGGTTCGTGGC.

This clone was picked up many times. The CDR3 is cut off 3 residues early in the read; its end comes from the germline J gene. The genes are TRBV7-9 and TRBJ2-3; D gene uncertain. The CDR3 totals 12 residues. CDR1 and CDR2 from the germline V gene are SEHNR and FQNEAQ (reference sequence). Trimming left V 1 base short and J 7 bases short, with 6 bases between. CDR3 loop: CASSLGLNTQYF. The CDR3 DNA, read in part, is TGTGCCAGCAGCTTAGGACTGAATACG.

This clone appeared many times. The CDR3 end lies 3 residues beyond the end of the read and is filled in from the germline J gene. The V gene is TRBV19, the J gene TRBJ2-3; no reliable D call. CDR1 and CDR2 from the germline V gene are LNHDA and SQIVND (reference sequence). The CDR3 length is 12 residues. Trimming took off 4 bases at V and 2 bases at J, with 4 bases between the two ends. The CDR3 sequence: CASSTITDTQYF. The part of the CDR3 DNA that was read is TGTGCCAGTAGTACCATCACAGATACG.

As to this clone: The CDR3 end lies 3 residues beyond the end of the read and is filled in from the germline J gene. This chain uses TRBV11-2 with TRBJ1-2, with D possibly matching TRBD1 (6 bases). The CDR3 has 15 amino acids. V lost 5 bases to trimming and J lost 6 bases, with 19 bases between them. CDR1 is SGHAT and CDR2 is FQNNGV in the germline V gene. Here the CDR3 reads CASSLDFGGADGYTF. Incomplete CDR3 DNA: TGTGCCAGCAGCCTGGACTTTGGGGGGGCTGATGGC.

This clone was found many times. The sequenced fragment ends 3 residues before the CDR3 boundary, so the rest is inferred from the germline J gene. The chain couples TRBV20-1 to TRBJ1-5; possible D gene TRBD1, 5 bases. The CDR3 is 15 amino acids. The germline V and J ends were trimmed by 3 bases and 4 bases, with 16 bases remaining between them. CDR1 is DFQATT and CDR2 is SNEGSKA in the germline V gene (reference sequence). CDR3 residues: CSARMGIGVNQPQHF. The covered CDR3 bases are TGCAGTGCTAGGATGGGAATAGGGGTAAATCAGCCC.

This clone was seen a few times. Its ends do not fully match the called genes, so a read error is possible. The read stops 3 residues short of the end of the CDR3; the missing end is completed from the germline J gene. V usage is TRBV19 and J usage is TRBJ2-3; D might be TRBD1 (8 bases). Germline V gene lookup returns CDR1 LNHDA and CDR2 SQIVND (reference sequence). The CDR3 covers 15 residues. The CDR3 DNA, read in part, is TGTGCCAGTAGCCTACAGGGGGGGACTGGAGATGCG. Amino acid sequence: CASSLQGGTGDA. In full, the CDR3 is CASSLQGGTGDAQYF.

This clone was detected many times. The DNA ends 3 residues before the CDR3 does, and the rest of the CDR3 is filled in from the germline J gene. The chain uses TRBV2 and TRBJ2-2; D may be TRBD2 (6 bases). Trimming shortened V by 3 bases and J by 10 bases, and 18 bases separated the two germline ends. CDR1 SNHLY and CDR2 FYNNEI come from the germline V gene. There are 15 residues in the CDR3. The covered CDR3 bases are TGTGCCAGCAGTGACCGGGACTCTATCTCCGAGGAG. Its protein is CASSDRDSISEE. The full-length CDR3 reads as CASSDRDSISEELFF.

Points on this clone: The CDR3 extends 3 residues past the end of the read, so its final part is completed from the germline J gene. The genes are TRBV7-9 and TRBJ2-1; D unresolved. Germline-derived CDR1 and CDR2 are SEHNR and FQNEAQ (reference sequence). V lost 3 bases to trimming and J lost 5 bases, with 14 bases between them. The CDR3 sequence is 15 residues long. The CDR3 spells CASSFFLGPDNEQFF. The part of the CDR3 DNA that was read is TGTGCCAGCAGCTTTTTTTTGGGCCCGGACAATGAG.

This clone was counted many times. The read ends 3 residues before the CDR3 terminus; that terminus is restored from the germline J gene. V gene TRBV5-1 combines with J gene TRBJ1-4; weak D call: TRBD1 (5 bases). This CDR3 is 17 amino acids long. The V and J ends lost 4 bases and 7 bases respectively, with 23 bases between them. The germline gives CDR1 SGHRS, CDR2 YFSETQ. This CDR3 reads CASSLDPGTMGGEKLFF. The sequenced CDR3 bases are TGCGCCAGCAGCCTGGATCCCGGGACGATGGGGGGTGAAAAA. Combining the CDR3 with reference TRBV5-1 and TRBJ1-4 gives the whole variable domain KAGVTQTPRYLIKTRGQQVTLSCSPISGHRSVSWYQQTPGQGLQFLFEYFSETQRNKGNFPGRFSGRQFSNSRSEMNVSTLELGDSALYLCASSLDPGTMGGEKLFFGSGTQLSVL.

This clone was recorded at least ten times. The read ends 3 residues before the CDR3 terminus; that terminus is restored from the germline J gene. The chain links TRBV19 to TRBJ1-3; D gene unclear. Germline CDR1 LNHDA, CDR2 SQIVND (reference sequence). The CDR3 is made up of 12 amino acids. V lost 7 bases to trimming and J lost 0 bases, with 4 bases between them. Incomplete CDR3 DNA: TGTGCCAGTACTAACTCTGGAAACACC. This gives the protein CASTNSGNT. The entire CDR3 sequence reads CASTNSGNTIYF.

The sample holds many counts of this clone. CDR3 bases read: TGTGCCTGGAGTGCTGGGACAGGGGTTACCTACGAG. It yields the protein CAWSAGTGVTYE. The CDR3 as a whole reads CAWSAGTGVTYEQYF. This sequence joins TRBV30 and TRBJ2-7, with 10 bases aligning to TRBD1. The read comes to an end 3 residues before the CDR3 does, leaving the germline J gene to fill in the end. CDR1 is GTSNPN and CDR2 is SVGIG in the germline V gene (reference sequence). The CDR3 is 15 amino acids. J gave up 2 bases and V 1 base, and 5 bases lay outside the gene matches.

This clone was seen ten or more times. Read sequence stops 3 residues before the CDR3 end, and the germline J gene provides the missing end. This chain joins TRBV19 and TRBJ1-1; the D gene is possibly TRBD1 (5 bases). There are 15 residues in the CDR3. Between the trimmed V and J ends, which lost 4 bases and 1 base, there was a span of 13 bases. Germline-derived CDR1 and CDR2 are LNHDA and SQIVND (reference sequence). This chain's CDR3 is CASSTPSGSNTEAFF. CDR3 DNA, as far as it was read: TGTGCCAGTAGTACCCCCTCAGGGTCGAACACTGAA.

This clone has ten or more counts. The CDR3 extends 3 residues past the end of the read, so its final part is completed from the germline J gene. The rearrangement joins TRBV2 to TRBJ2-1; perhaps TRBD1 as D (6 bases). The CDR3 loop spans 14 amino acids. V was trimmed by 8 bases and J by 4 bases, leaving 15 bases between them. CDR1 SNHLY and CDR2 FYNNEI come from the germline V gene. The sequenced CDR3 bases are TGTGCCAGCGCTAGACAGGAAGGGTACAATGAG. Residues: CASARQEGYNE. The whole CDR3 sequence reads CASARQEGYNEQFF.